The next 9 T cell receptor beta chains were all read from a single sample in a study of blood T cell repertoires in COVID-19. Data came from immunoSEQ multiplex PCR; TCRdb stores just in-frame clones and leaves some out. The sample has some 55,000 clones, 90% seen once. Material: peripheral blood. All receptors derive from a woman in her 40s with active COVID-19.

CDR3 protein: CASSPQEIHEQYF. The CDR3 bases are TGTGCCAGCTCACCACAAGAGATACACGAGCAGTACTTC. The rearrangement uses TRBV18 and TRBJ2-7; D remains ambiguous. Germline V CDR1 and CDR2: KGHSH, LQKENI. Between the trimmed V and J ends, which lost 1 base and 5 bases, there was a span of 9 bases. The CDR3 contains 13 residues.

V is TRBV6-6 and J is TRBJ2-7; D possibly corresponds to TRBD1 (5 bases). The CDR3 has 14 amino acids. CDR1 is MNHNY and CDR2 is SVGAGI in the germline V gene (reference sequence). Between the trimmed V and J ends, which lost 2 bases and 5 bases, there was a span of 13 bases. The CDR3 nucleotides are TGTGCCAGCAGTTACGGGGCAGGTGTCGACGAGCAGTACTTC. The encoded protein is CASSYGAGVDEQYF.

The chain combines TRBV5-1 with TRBJ2-3; D is perhaps TRBD2 (5 bases). Germline V lookup: CDR1 SGHRS, CDR2 YFSETQ. CDR3 length: 15 amino acids. V was clipped by 6 bases and J by 1 base, with 15 bases between them. The chain's CDR3 is CASTPSLSGTDTQYF. In DNA form, the CDR3 reads TGCGCCAGCACCCCTTCTCTTAGCGGCACAGATACGCAGTATTTT.

The chain carries TRBV5-1 and TRBJ2-3; 14 nucleotides match TRBD2. The CDR3 runs 17 residues. Trimming cost V 6 bases and J 0 bases; bases outside gene matches: 6. CDR1 is SGHRS and CDR2 is YFSETQ in the germline V gene. The CDR3 loop reads CASTRTSGGTSTDTQYF. In DNA, the CDR3 is TGCGCCAGCACCCGGACTAGCGGGGGGACTAGCACAGATACGCAGTATTTT.

This chain links TRBV18 with TRBJ1-5; 8 bases are a match to TRBD1. The CDR3 consists of 15 residues. J lost 6 bases, V lost 2 bases, and 6 bases had no gene match. Germline V gives CDR1 KGHSH, CDR2 LQKENI. CDR3 protein: CASSPSGGLAQPQHF. The CDR3 coding sequence is TGTGCCAGCTCACCATCAGGGGGCTTGGCTCAGCCCCAGCATTTT.

For the CDR3, the DNA is TGTGCCTGGATGAGGGATTCGGACACTGAAGCTTTCTTT. It encodes CAWMRDSDTEAFF. The chain recombines TRBV30 with TRBJ1-1; no reliable D call. Germline values: CDR1 GTSNPN, CDR2 SVGIG (reference sequence). Trimming removed 4 bases at V and 3 bases at J, with 12 bases between. The CDR3 has 13 residues.

The CDR3 here is CASSQAGGGVGADTQYF. The CDR3 region has the DNA TGTGCCAGCAGCCAAGCTGGAGGGGGGGTAGGGGCAGATACGCAGTATTTT. The J gene is TRBJ2-3, the V gene TRBV3-1 (or the pseudogene TRBV3-2), with TRBD2 as a possible D gene (7 bases). CDR1 is LGHDT, CDR2 YNNKEL, per germline (reference sequence). Trimming pared 1 base from V and 4 bases from J, leaving 18 bases between. This CDR3 is built from 17 residues.

The chain links TRBV30 to TRBJ2-2; TRBD1 matches at 8 bases. The germline V gene has CDR1 GTSNPN and CDR2 SVGIG (reference sequence). The CDR3 runs to 17 residues. The trim removed 4 bases at V and 7 bases at J, leaving 17 bases unmatched. DNA of the CDR3: TGTGCCTGGACTCCACCCGGCAGGGGGCATGGTATCGGGGAGCTGTTTTTT. Translated, it gives CAWTPPGRGHGIGELFF.

This chain uses TRBV4-1 with TRBJ2-1; tentatively, D is TRBD1 (5 bases). There are 15 residues in the CDR3. Germline V gene lookup returns CDR1 MGHRA and CDR2 YSYEKL. Trimming left V 2 bases short and J 2 bases short, with 10 bases between. The CDR3 DNA is TGCGCCAGCAGCCAACAGGGTACTGCCTACAATGAGCAGTTCTTC. It yields the protein CASSQQGTAYNEQFF.